Listed below are T cell receptor beta chains from one sample, sequenced in a study of Ad26.COV2.S vaccination and SARS-CoV-2 variants. The data were produced by immunoSEQ multiplex PCR, yet TCRdb's version contains in-frame clones alone and is incomplete. The repertoire has about 400,000 clones, roughly 88% of them found once; the top ten carry approximately 4%. Sequencing used peripheral blood, obtained in a trial of Ad26.COV2.S vaccine versus placebo. All receptors derive from a person between 18 and 65 years old who received the Ad26.COV2.S COVID-19 vaccine or a placebo. The CDR3 runs from the conserved cysteine through the conserved F or W. D genes are given only for firm matches. Size is stated for part of the rows, as once, few or many counts, or as a class when the clone is expanded.

size | J | D | V | CDR3 | DNA
. | TRBJ2-7 | TRBD1 | TRBV2 | CASSEKNSGQGAGEQYF | TGTGCCAGCAGTGAAAAAAATTCGGGACAGGGGGCTGGCGAGCAGTACTTC
. | TRBJ2-3 | TRBD2 | TRBV15 | CATATSGGRTDTQYF | TGTGCCACCGCGACTAGCGGGGGGCGCACAGATACGCAGTATTTT
. | TRBJ2-7 | TRBD1 | TRBV4-3 | CASSQDTGQGRYEQYF | TGCGCCAGCAGCCAAGATACGGGACAGGGAAGGTACGAGCAGTACTTC
. | TRBJ2-1 | . | TRBV5-4 | CASSSLKRAGSYNEQFF | TGTGCCAGCAGCTCGTTAAAGCGGGCTGGCTCCTACAATGAGCAGTTCTTC
. | TRBJ2-1 | . | TRBV5-4 | CASSPRGGGEQFF | TGTGCCAGCAGCCCACGGGGCGGTGGTGAGCAGTTCTTC
. | TRBJ1-1 | TRBD1 | TRBV19 | CASRQDRTNTEAFF | TGTGCCAGTAGGCAGGACAGGACGAACACTGAAGCTTTCTTT
. | TRBJ1-4 | . | TRBV29-1 | CSVAEGAEKLFF | TGCAGCGTTGCGGAGGGAGCTGAAAAACTGTTTTTT
. | TRBJ1-3 | . | TRBV7-2 | CASSLSSGGGNTIYF | TGTGCCAGCAGCTTAAGTAGTGGGGGTGGAAACACCATATATTTT
. | TRBJ2-1 | TRBD1 | TRBV30 | CAWRRLQGEGEQFF | TGTGCCTGGAGAAGGTTGCAGGGGGAAGGTGAGCAGTTCTTC
. | TRBJ2-4 | . | TRBV6-6 | CASTHASGGHFNIQYF | TGTGCCAGCACCCACGCATCTGGGGGGCACTTTAACATTCAGTACTTC
. | TRBJ1-1 | . | TRBV6-5 | CASSYRANTEAFF | TGTGCCAGCAGTTACAGGGCGAACACTGAAGCTTTCTTT
. | TRBJ2-5 | . | TRBV6-5 | CASTPQGSAGETQYF | TGTGCCAGCACCCCCCAGGGGTCAGCGGGTGAGACCCAGTACTTC
. | TRBJ2-1 | . | TRBV9 | CASSGDNEQFF | TGTGCCAGCAGCGGAGACAATGAGCAGTTCTTC
. | TRBJ1-5 | TRBD1 | TRBV19 | CASGTGGSAQPQHF | TGTGCCAGTGGTACAGGGGGCTCGGCTCAGCCCCAGCATTTT
once | TRBJ1-5 | . | TRBV11-1 | CASSLALGQERHQPQHF | TGTGCCAGCAGCTTAGCGCTGGGGCAGGAGAGGCATCAGCCCCAGCATTTT
once | TRBJ2-4 | TRBD2 | TRBV19 | CASSIVGGKQNIQYF | TGTGCCAGTAGTATAGTGGGGGGGAAACAAAACATTCAGTACTTC
. | TRBJ2-3 | . | TRBV29-1 | CSLNKAGTQYF | TGCAGCCTTAACAAGGCGGGTACGCAGTATTTT
. | TRBJ2-5 | TRBD2 | TRBV2 | CASSATSGPRETQYF | TGTGCCAGCAGTGCTACTAGCGGGCCCCGAGAGACCCAGTACTTC
. | TRBJ1-6 | . | TRBV5-1 | CASSLVGGINNSPLHF | TGCGCCAGCAGCTTGGTCGGGGGAATCAATAATTCACCCCTCCACTTT
. | TRBJ2-1 | TRBD1 | TRBV18 | CASSPRFEGQGEDNEQFF | TGTGCCAGCTCACCACGGTTCGAAGGACAGGGGGAAGACAATGAGCAGTTCTTC
. | TRBJ2-1 | TRBD1 | TRBV5-1 | CASSSAGGYNEQFF | TGCGCCAGCAGCTCGGCAGGGGGCTACAATGAGCAGTTCTTC
. | TRBJ2-1 | . | TRBV29-1 | CSVEEGRGGEQFF | TGCAGCGTTGAAGAGGGCAGGGGAGGTGAGCAGTTCTTC
. | TRBJ2-5 | . | TRBV7-2 | CASSLVGGGETQYF | TGTGCCAGCAGCTTAGTTGGAGGGGGAGAGACCCAGTACTTC
. | TRBJ2-5 | . | TRBV19 | CASSWGFRGQETQYF | TGTGCCAGTAGTTGGGGCTTTCGGGGGCAAGAGACCCAGTACTTC
. | TRBJ2-7 | . | TRBV27 | CASSPQGRGGPYEQYF | TGTGCCAGCAGCCCCCAGGGGAGGGGCGGACCCTACGAGCAGTACTTC
few | TRBJ2-7 | . | TRBV2 | CASSDRGSYEQYF | TGTGCCAGCAGTGACAGGGGCTCCTACGAGCAGTACTTC
. | TRBJ2-5 | . | TRBV7-9 | CASSLDAGAEETQYF | TGTGCCAGCAGCTTAGACGCGGGGGCCGAAGAGACCCAGTACTTC
few | TRBJ2-3 | TRBD1 | TRBV6-6 | CASSYSRDRGTDTQYF | TGTGCCAGCAGTTACTCCCGGGACAGGGGCACCGATACGCAGTATTTT
. | TRBJ2-2 | . | TRBV6-2/TRBV6-3 | CASSYGPIAYTGELFF | TGTGCCAGCAGTTACGGACCGATTGCGTACACCGGGGAGCTGTTTTTT
once | TRBJ1-2 | . | TRBV29-1 | CSVPRTADYGYTF | TGCAGCGTACCCCGGACAGCCGACTATGGCTACACCTTC
. | TRBJ2-1 | . | TRBV11-1 | CASSSSRGTYNEQFF | TGTGCCAGCAGCTCTTCTCGGGGGACTTACAATGAGCAGTTCTTC
. | TRBJ2-7 | TRBD1 | TRBV6-5 | CASSLDRSSYEQYF | TGTGCCAGCAGTCTGGACAGGAGCTCCTACGAGCAGTACTTC
. | TRBJ2-7 | TRBD2 | TRBV5-1 | CASSKGLAGAGPYEQYF | TGCGCCAGCAGCAAAGGACTAGCGGGGGCGGGGCCCTACGAGCAGTACTTC
. | TRBJ1-6 | . | TRBV12-3/TRBV12-4 | CASSLEAGSPLHF | TGTGCCAGCAGTTTAGAGGCTGGTTCACCCCTCCACTTT
once | TRBJ1-4 | . | TRBV4-3 | CASSQDQATNEKLFF | TGCGCCAGCAGCCAAGACCAGGCAACTAATGAAAAACTGTTTTTT
once | TRBJ2-7 | . | TRBV3-1/TRBV3-2 | CASSPSFEGAYEQYF | TGTGCCAGCAGCCCTTCCTTTGAAGGGGCCTACGAGCAGTACTTC
. | TRBJ2-7 | . | TRBV27 | CASRNTGKGYEQYF | TGTGCCAGCAGGAACACAGGGAAGGGGTACGAGCAGTACTTC
. | TRBJ2-5 | TRBD2 | TRBV2 | CASSEPSGGAETQYF | TGTGCCAGCAGTGAGCCTAGCGGGGGGGCAGAGACCCAGTACTTC
few | TRBJ2-7 | TRBD1 | TRBV2 | CASSSNRGSYEQYF | TGTGCCAGCAGTTCTAACAGGGGCTCCTACGAGCAGTACTTC
. | TRBJ1-2 | . | TRBV15 | CATSRKKQDSTYGYTF | TGTGCCACCAGCAGGAAGAAACAGGACAGCACCTATGGCTACACCTTC
. | TRBJ1-2 | . | TRBV6-4 | CASSEQPNYGYTF | TGTGCCAGCAGTGAGCAGCCTAACTATGGCTACACCTTC
. | TRBJ2-4 | . | TRBV7-9 | CASSLAASPGGHIQYF | TGTGCCAGCAGCTTAGCCGCTAGCCCAGGAGGCCACATTCAGTACTTC
. | TRBJ2-7 | . | TRBV6-2/TRBV6-3 | CASSYPLNSEQYF | TGTGCCAGCAGTTACCCACTGAATAGCGAGCAGTACTTC
few | TRBJ1-5 | . | TRBV2 | CASSGGAGRAAQPQHF | TGTGCCAGCAGTGGGGGAGCGGGCAGGGCGGCTCAGCCCCAGCATTTT
. | TRBJ2-3 | TRBD2 | TRBV11-3 | CASSLEGLRTDTQYF | TGTGCCAGCAGCTTAGAGGGACTACGCACAGATACGCAGTATTTT
. | TRBJ1-4 | . | TRBV10-3 | CAISRDEGSEKLFF | TGTGCCATCAGCCGGGACGAAGGGAGTGAAAAACTGTTTTTT
. | TRBJ1-2 | TRBD1 | TRBV5-1 | CASSVRQGSYGYTF | TGCGCCAGCAGCGTACGACAGGGGTCTTATGGCTACACCTTC
. | TRBJ1-1 | . | TRBV7-3 | CASRLDSSSEAFF | TGTGCCAGCAGATTAGACAGCAGCAGTGAAGCTTTCTTT
. | TRBJ2-7 | . | TRBV5-3 | CARSPCLPDTPHGQYF | TGTGCCAGAAGCCCCTGCCTACCGGACACCCCGCATGGGCAGTACTTC
. | TRBJ2-3 | . | TRBV5-5 | CASSLRGADPVAQYF | TGTGCCAGCAGCCTTCGGGGGGCGGACCCGGTGGCGCAGTATTTT
once | TRBJ1-4 | . | TRBV5-4 | CASSLGPGGEKLFF | TGTGCCAGCAGCTTAGGTCCTGGGGGTGAAAAACTGTTTTTT
. | TRBJ2-3 | TRBD1 | TRBV10-3 | CAISPTGTGVEDTQYF | TGTGCCATCAGTCCGACCGGGACAGGGGTTGAAGATACGCAGTATTTT
. | TRBJ2-1 | TRBD2 | TRBV4-3 | CASSQVWASGGGHNEQFF | TGCGCCAGCAGCCAAGTTTGGGCTAGCGGGGGGGGACACAATGAGCAGTTCTTC
. | TRBJ2-3 | TRBD2 | TRBV9 | CASSPRASGADTQYF | TGTGCCAGCAGCCCCAGGGCGAGCGGGGCAGATACGCAGTATTTT
. | TRBJ1-5 | . | TRBV4-1 | CASSSREWSNQPQHF | TGCGCCAGCAGCTCCAGGGAGTGGAGCAATCAGCCCCAGCATTTT
. | TRBJ1-4 | TRBD1 | TRBV11-2 | CASSLRGQVNEKLFF | TGTGCCAGCAGCTTACGTGGACAGGTGAATGAAAAACTGTTTTTT
. | TRBJ1-2 | . | TRBV30 | CAWTFWLESKGYTF | TGTGCCTGGACTTTTTGGTTGGAGTCGAAGGGCTACACCTTC
. | TRBJ1-1 | TRBD1 | TRBV4-3 | CASSQRTGTNTEAFF | TGCGCCAGCAGCCAACGGACAGGCACGAACACTGAAGCTTTCTTT
. | TRBJ1-4 | TRBD1 | TRBV5-1 | CASSLGGGSGNEKLFF | TGCGCCAGCAGCTTGGGAGGGGGCAGCGGTAATGAAAAACTGTTTTTT